This entry lists 23 T cell receptor beta chains sequenced from one sample in a study of PD-L1 blockade in urothelial cancer. The assay was immunoSEQ multiplex PCR, and TCRdb's table has in-frame clones only and misses some. The repertoire has 40,000 to 55,000 clones, around 89% of them found once; the top ten carry roughly 2.5%. This sample's time point: peripheral blood 6 weeks after treatment start. This sample comprised PBMCs, obtained around atezolizumab (anti-PD-L1) treatment. The receptors come from a man in his 60s with urothelial cancer.

V gene TRBV5-1 combines with J gene TRBJ2-5; no clear D. In germline, CDR1 is SGHRS, CDR2 YFSETQ. CDR3 size: 14 residues. V was pared by 7 bases and J by 0 bases, with 13 bases between. The CDR3: CASYFPGNQETQYF. The CDR3 bases are TGCGCCAGCTATTTCCCAGGAAACCAAGAGACCCAGTACTTC.

The chain employs TRBV29-1 and TRBJ2-4; TRBD1 aligns across 11 bases. This CDR3 comprises 14 residues. V was pared by 4 bases and J by 6 bases, with 5 bases of the junction left unmatched. CDR1 SQVTM and CDR2 ANQGSEA come from the germline V gene. CDR3 sequence reads: CSVVRGQGVNIQYF. Written as DNA, the CDR3 is TGCAGCGTTGTTCGGGGACAGGGGGTAAACATTCAGTACTTC.

This clone occurred once. The V and J genes are TRBV18 and TRBJ1-6, with no clear D. Trimming stripped 1 base from V and 10 bases from J, with 14 bases between. Per the germline V gene, CDR1 is KGHSH and CDR2 is LQKENI. The CDR3 covers 15 residues. CDR3 protein: CASSPQDGIRSPLHF. The CDR3, as DNA: TGTGCCAGCTCACCACAAGACGGGATCCGGTCACCCCTCCACTTT. Using reference TRBV18 and TRBJ1-6 for the parts outside the CDR3, the full variable domain is NAGVMQNPRHLVRRRGQEARLRCSPMKGHSHVYWYRQLPEEGLKFMVYLQKENIIDESGMPKERFSAEFPKEGPSILRIQQVVRGDSAAYFCASSPQDGIRSPLHFGNGTRLTVT.

The gene calls are TRBV18 and TRBJ2-1; 8 positions match TRBD2. The V segment lost 2 bases and the J segment 8 bases; nucleotides outside the gene matches: 11. CDR1 is KGHSH and CDR2 is LQKENI in the germline V gene. The CDR3 consists of 16 residues. The CDR3 DNA is TGTGCCAGCTCACCAGGGGCGGGACTAGGATACCATGAGCAGTTCTTC. Amino acids: CASSPGAGLGYHEQFF. The whole variable domain, remainder taken from reference TRBV18 and TRBJ2-1, is NAGVMQNPRHLVRRRGQEARLRCSPMKGHSHVYWYRQLPEEGLKFMVYLQKENIIDESGMPKERFSAEFPKEGPSILRIQQVVRGDSAAYFCASSPGAGLGYHEQFFGPGTRLTVL.

The chain has TRBV5-1 and TRBJ1-2; TRBD1 matches 11 bases. CDR3 length equals 13 residues. CDR1 and CDR2 from the germline V gene are SGHRS and YFSETQ. J lost 7 bases, V lost 4 bases, and 3 bases had no gene match. The CDR3 nucleotides are TGCGCCAGCAGCCCCGGGACAGGGGGTGGCTACACCTTC. Translated, it gives CASSPGTGGGYTF. Drawing the rest from reference TRBV5-1 and TRBJ1-2, the complete variable domain is KAGVTQTPRYLIKTRGQQVTLSCSPISGHRSVSWYQQTPGQGLQFLFEYFSETQRNKGNFPGRFSGRQFSNSRSEMNVSTLELGDSALYLCASSPGTGGGYTFGSGTRLTVV.

V gene TRBV11-2 combines with J gene TRBJ2-5, with 7 bases matching TRBD2. CDR1 and CDR2 from the germline V gene are SGHAT and FQNNGV. There are 18 residues in the CDR3. With 0 bases clipped from V and 4 bases from J, the junction kept 14 bases outside the gene matches. This chain's CDR3 is CASSLDGGRSVLRETQYF. CDR3 sequence (DNA): TGTGCCAGCAGCTTAGATGGCGGGAGATCAGTGTTGAGAGAGACCCAGTACTTC.

The V and J genes are TRBV4-1 and TRBJ1-1; possibly TRBD1 for D (5 bases). This CDR3 comprises 14 residues. Between the trimmed V and J ends, which lost 4 bases and 1 base, there was a span of 10 bases. CDR1 is MGHRA and CDR2 is YSYEKL in the germline V gene. The chain's CDR3 is CASSLGHQNTEAFF. The CDR3 DNA is TGCGCCAGCAGCCTTGGACACCAGAACACTGAAGCTTTCTTT.

The genes are TRBV19 and TRBJ2-2, with 7 bases matching TRBD1. Losses at the gene ends were 3 bases for V and 1 base for J; bases not matched to a gene: 5. Germline-derived CDR1 and CDR2 are LNHDA and SQIVND (reference sequence). This CDR3 is 16 amino acids long. This CDR3 reads CASSIDGTENTGELFF. CDR3 in DNA: TGTGCCAGTAGTATCGACGGGACAGAGAACACCGGGGAGCTGTTTTTT. Filled out from reference TRBV19 and TRBJ2-2, the complete variable domain reads DGGITQSPKYLFRKEGQNVTLSCEQNLNHDAMYWYRQDPGQGLRLIYYSQIVNDFQKGDIAEGYSVSREKKESFPLTVTSAQKNPTAFYLCASSIDGTENTGELFFGEGSRLTVL.

The chain employs TRBV19 and TRBJ2-7; weak D call: TRBD1 (6 bases). The ends were cut back, 3 bases at V and 6 bases at J, with 21 bases in the middle. The germline gives CDR1 LNHDA, CDR2 SQIVND (reference sequence). The CDR3 length is 16 residues. This chain's CDR3 is CASSIATVQGTAEQYF. CDR3 sequence (DNA): TGTGCCAGTAGTATCGCCACAGTACAGGGTACGGCCGAGCAGTACTTC. The complete variable domain, with remaining parts taken from reference TRBV19 and TRBJ2-7, reads DGGITQSPKYLFRKEGQNVTLSCEQNLNHDAMYWYRQDPGQGLRLIYYSQIVNDFQKGDIAEGYSVSREKKESFPLTVTSAQKNPTAFYLCASSIATVQGTAEQYFGPGTRLTVT.

This chain links TRBV11-2 with TRBJ1-1; D not certain. Germline CDR1 is SGHAT and CDR2 is FQNNGV. The CDR3 is made up of 14 amino acids. V was cut by 7 bases and J by 5 bases, with 17 bases left in between. Here the CDR3 DNA reads TGTGCCAGCATCCTGGCAGCCGGGGTAACTGAAGCTTTCTTT. This codes for CASILAAGVTEAFF.

The V gene is TRBV28, the J gene TRBJ2-3, with D perhaps TRBD2 (6 bases). Trimming took 7 bases from V and 4 from J, leaving 15 bases between them. There are 14 residues in the CDR3. Germline V gene lookup returns CDR1 MDHEN and CDR2 SYDVKM. The CDR3 here is CASTEAGRADTQYF. The CDR3 nucleotides read TGTGCCAGCACCGAAGCGGGCCGGGCAGATACGCAGTATTTT.

The chain's CDR3 is CASSQTSGDTQYF. As DNA, the CDR3 is TGTGCCAGTAGTCAAACTAGCGGCGATACGCAGTATTTT. The chain links TRBV19 to TRBJ2-3, with 8 bases fitting TRBD2. Germline trimming cut 5 bases from V and 6 bases from J; bases unmatched to any gene: 4. The germline gives CDR1 LNHDA, CDR2 SQIVND (reference sequence). The CDR3 loop spans 13 amino acids.

The chain joins TRBV5-1 to TRBJ2-4; D perhaps matches TRBD1 (6 bases). The length of the CDR3 is 19 residues. Germline V CDR1 and CDR2: SGHRS, YFSETQ. V was clipped by 2 bases and J by 0 bases, with 21 bases between them. The CDR3 loop reads CASSLEQGSFRLAKNIQYF. The CDR3 DNA reads TGCGCCAGCAGCTTAGAACAGGGATCTTTCCGACTAGCCAAAAACATTCAGTACTTC.

The rearrangement joins TRBV19 to TRBJ1-5; no definite D call. The germline V gene encodes CDR1 LNHDA and CDR2 SQIVND (reference sequence). The V end lost 7 bases, the J end lost 2 bases, and 24 bases lay between the germline ends. The CDR3 runs to 18 residues. The CDR3 nucleotides read TGTGCCAGTAAGGAGAGGAGCCTACGGCAGCTTGGCAATCAGCCCCAGCATTTT. Translating it yields CASKERSLRQLGNQPQHF.

This clone has a handful of counts. The J gene is TRBJ2-2, the V gene TRBV5-4; 8 nucleotides agree with TRBD1. Unmatched junction bases numbered 11, after V lost 9 bases and J lost 10 bases. The CDR3 sequence is 13 residues long. CDR1 is SGHNT, CDR2 YYREEE, per germline (reference sequence). The DNA of the CDR3 is TGTGCCATCTCGAAACAGGGGGATGCGGAGCTGTTTTTT. As protein: CAISKQGDAELFF.

The rearrangement joins TRBV7-2 to TRBJ2-4; 12 bases line up with TRBD2. V shed 7 bases and J 0 bases; nucleotides not matched to a gene: 10. Germline-derived CDR1 and CDR2 are SGHTA and FQGNSA. This CDR3 region has 18 residues. CDR3 sequence (DNA): TGTGCCAGCACTAACGGGGGGGGACTAGCGGGAGCCAAAAACATTCAGTACTTC. It encodes CASTNGGGLAGAKNIQYF.

The rearrangement uses TRBV30 and TRBJ2-3, with 7 bases lining up with TRBD1. In germline, CDR1 is GTSNPN, CDR2 SVGIG (reference sequence). This CDR3 contains 12 residues. The junction had 4 bases not matched to a gene; V was cut back by 0 bases and J by 10 bases. The CDR3 DNA reads as TGTGCCTGGAGTGTAAAGGGGACAGCGCAGTATTTT. It yields the protein CAWSVKGTAQYF.

The chain employs TRBV11-3 and TRBJ2-7; 7 bases are shared with TRBD1. The CDR3 consists of 15 residues. Germline CDR1 reads SGHNT; CDR2 reads YENEEA. V lost 5 bases, J lost 0 bases, and 7 bases stayed unmatched. This chain's CDR3 is CASSPGGQNSYEQYF. In nucleotides, the CDR3 is TGTGCCAGCAGCCCTGGGGGACAGAACTCCTACGAGCAGTACTTC. The complete variable domain, with remaining parts taken from reference TRBV11-3 and TRBJ2-7, reads EAGVVQSPRYKIIEKKQPVAFWCNPISGHNTLYWYLQNLGQGPELLIRYENEEAVDDSQLPKDRFSAERLKGVDSTLKIQPAELGDSAVYLCASSPGGQNSYEQYFGPGTRLTVT.

The chain joins TRBV29-1 to TRBJ2-1, with TRBD2 identical over 9 bases. The CDR3 consists of 15 residues. CDR1 and CDR2 (germline): SQVTM, ANQGSEA. The V gene end was trimmed by 7 bases and the J gene end by 4 bases; junction bases not matched to a gene: 11. The CDR3, as DNA: TGCAGCGGGCAGAGACTAGCGGACCCATACAATGAGCAGTTCTTC. This codes for CSGQRLADPYNEQFF.

The table lists this clone with a few counts. The chain joins TRBV27 to TRBJ1-1; 9 bases line up with TRBD1. In germline, CDR1 is MNHEY, CDR2 SMNVEV (reference sequence). V lost 5 bases to trimming and J lost 4 bases; unmatched junction nucleotides: 8. The CDR3 loop spans 15 amino acids. This CDR3 reads CASSNWDREGTEAFF. The DNA of the CDR3 is TGTGCCAGCAGTAACTGGGACAGGGAGGGCACTGAAGCTTTCTTT.

The CDR3 DNA reads TGCGCCAGCAGCTCGGGACTAGCGGCCTACGAGCAGTACTTC. It is translated as CASSSGLAAYEQYF. V and J are TRBV5-1 and TRBJ2-7; TRBD2 matches 11 bases. V dropped 3 bases and J dropped 2; count of bases not matched to a gene: 1. Germline CDR1 is SGHRS and CDR2 is YFSETQ. The CDR3 runs to 14 residues.

This chain joins TRBV18 and TRBJ2-5, with D perhaps matching TRBD1 (5 bases). The CDR3 totals 14 residues. Germline V gives CDR1 KGHSH, CDR2 LQKENI. Trimming left V 0 bases short and J 4 bases short, with 9 bases between. The CDR3 is CASSPPVQGETQYF. The CDR3 bases are TGTGCCAGCTCACCACCCGTCCAGGGAGAGACCCAGTACTTC. Together with reference TRBV18 and TRBJ2-5, the CDR3 gives the full variable domain: NAGVMQNPRHLVRRRGQEARLRCSPMKGHSHVYWYRQLPEEGLKFMVYLQKENIIDESGMPKERFSAEFPKEGPSILRIQQVVRGDSAAYFCASSPPVQGETQYFGPGTRLLVL.

The chain joins TRBV10-2 to TRBJ2-5; 11 nucleotides agree with TRBD2. The CDR3 is made up of 18 amino acids. Germline CDR1 is WSHSY and CDR2 is SAAADI. V was pared by 6 bases and J by 3 bases, with 15 bases of the junction left unmatched. CDR3 sequence (DNA): TGCGCCAGCAGCTCCTCTTTGGTAGCGGGAGGGATCGAAGAGACCCAGTACTTC. Protein sequence: CASSSSLVAGGIEETQYF.